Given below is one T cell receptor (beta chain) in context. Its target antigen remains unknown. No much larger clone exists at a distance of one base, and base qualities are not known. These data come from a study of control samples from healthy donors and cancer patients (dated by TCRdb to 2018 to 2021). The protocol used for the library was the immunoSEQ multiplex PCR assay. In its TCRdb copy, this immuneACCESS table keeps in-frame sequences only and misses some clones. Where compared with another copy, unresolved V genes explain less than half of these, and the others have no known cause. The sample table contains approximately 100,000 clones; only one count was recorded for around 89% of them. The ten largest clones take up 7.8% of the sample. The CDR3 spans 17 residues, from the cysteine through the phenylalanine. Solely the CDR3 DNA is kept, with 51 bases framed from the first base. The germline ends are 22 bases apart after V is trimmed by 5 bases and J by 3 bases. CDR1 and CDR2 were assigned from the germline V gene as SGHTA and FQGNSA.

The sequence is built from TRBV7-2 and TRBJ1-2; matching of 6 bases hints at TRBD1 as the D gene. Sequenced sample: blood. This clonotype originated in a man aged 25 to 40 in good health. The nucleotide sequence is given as TGTGCCAGCAGCAGAGCCCGGGACATCCGGAAGGACTATGGCTACACCTTC. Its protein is CASSRARDIRKDYGYTF.